The 9 T cell receptor beta chains listed next were all sequenced from one sample in a study of shared clonotypes between healthy human individuals. Sequencing was performed with immunoSEQ multiplex PCR; in TCRdb, only in-frame clones are kept and a portion is missing. The table includes more than 2 million clones, around 95% detected once. Sequencing was done on a sample of naive CD4+ T cells sorted from blood. The subset denotes: CD45RA+ positively selected. Every receptor here comes from a man between 18 and 35 years old in good health.

This clone was found a few times. Other DNA sequences in this sample translate to the same CDR3. The chain joins TRBV6-1 to TRBJ2-2, with D uncertain. The CDR3 contains 13 residues. In germline, CDR1 is MNHNS, CDR2 SASEGT. Trimming left V 4 bases short and J 1 base short, with 4 bases between. CDR3 sequence: CASSGQNTGELFF. The DNA for the CDR3 is TGTGCCAGCAGTGGACAGAACACCGGGGAGCTGTTTTTT.

The chain carries TRBV7-9 and TRBJ2-7, with 12 nucleotides matching TRBD2. The germline CDR1 and CDR2 sequences are SEHNR and FQNEAQ (reference sequence). CDR3 length equals 16 residues. The ends lost 6 bases at V and 6 bases at J; junction bases unmatched: 12. CDR3 region: CASSSDLAGGSGEQYF. The CDR3 bases are TGTGCCAGCAGTTCCGATCTAGCGGGAGGGTCAGGCGAGCAGTACTTC.

The rearrangement joins TRBV28 to TRBJ1-5; possibly TRBD1 for D (5 bases). Germline V gene lookup returns CDR1 MDHEN and CDR2 SYDVKM. The CDR3 covers 16 residues. V lost 3 bases and J 0 bases, leaving 12 bases between the germline ends. CDR3 coding DNA: TGTGCCAGCAGTTTGGGGGACTGGTATAGCAATCAGCCCCAGCATTTT. Its translation: CASSLGDWYSNQPQHF.

The chain combines TRBV10-3 with TRBJ2-7; 9 nucleotides line up with TRBD2. V was clipped by 8 bases and J by 10 bases; unmatched bases: 12. The germline V gene has CDR1 ENHRY and CDR2 SYGVKD. The CDR3 runs to 13 residues. CDR3 residues: CAIAEREALAQYF. CDR3 DNA: TGTGCCATCGCCGAGCGGGAGGCGTTGGCTCAGTACTTC.

The chain recombines TRBV10-3 with TRBJ2-5, with 9 bases matching TRBD1. The ends lost 11 bases at V and 5 bases at J; junction bases unmatched: 9. Germline lookup yields CDR1 ENHRY and CDR2 SYGVKD. CDR3 length: 13 residues. The CDR3 DNA sequence: TGTGCCGTAAGGGACAGGGATCGGGAGACCCAGTACTTC. As protein: CAVRDRDRETQYF.

The chain carries TRBV2 and TRBJ1-1; no firm D call. This CDR3 region has 14 residues. Trimming took off 2 bases at V and 4 bases at J, with 11 bases between the two ends. Looked up from germline, CDR1 is SNHLY and CDR2 is FYNNEI. The CDR3 region is CASSELLGFTEAFF. As DNA, the CDR3 is TGTGCCAGCAGTGAATTGTTAGGGTTCACTGAAGCTTTCTTT. The complete variable domain, with remaining parts taken from reference TRBV2 and TRBJ1-1, reads EPEVTQTPSHQVTQMGQEVILRCVPISNHLYFYWYRQILGQKVEFLVSFYNNEISEKSEIFDDQFSVERPDGSNFTLKIRSTKLEDSAMYFCASSELLGFTEAFFGQGTRLTVV.

The chain is built from TRBV14 and TRBJ2-7, with 10 bases identical to TRBD1. The ends lost 4 bases at V and 4 bases at J; junction bases unmatched: 4. This CDR3 is built from 14 residues. CDR1 and CDR2 (germline): SGHDN, FVKESK. CDR3 sequence: CASSPRTGGYEQYF. CDR3 in DNA: TGTGCCAGCAGCCCCAGGACAGGGGGGTACGAGCAGTACTTC.

This clone was detected only once. The chain has TRBV7-9 and TRBJ1-2, with 9 bases that match TRBD1. V trimming: 5 bases; J trimming: 6 bases; junction bases outside the gene matches: 10. CDR3 size: 15 residues. CDR1 and CDR2 (germline): SEHNR, FQNEAQ (reference sequence). The CDR3 bases are TGTGCCAGCAGCCCCTTCGGGGACAGGGAAAATGGCTACACCTTC. Amino acid sequence: CASSPFGDRENGYTF.

This rearrangement joins TRBV25-1 to TRBJ1-4; D is possibly TRBD1 (5 bases). The V gene's germline CDR1 is MGHDK and CDR2 SYGVNS. The CDR3 consists of 14 residues. V lost 0 bases and J lost 4, with 6 bases in between. CDR3 residues: CASSEYRDNEKLFF. The CDR3 bases are TGTGCCAGCAGTGAATACAGGGATAATGAAAAACTGTTTTTT.